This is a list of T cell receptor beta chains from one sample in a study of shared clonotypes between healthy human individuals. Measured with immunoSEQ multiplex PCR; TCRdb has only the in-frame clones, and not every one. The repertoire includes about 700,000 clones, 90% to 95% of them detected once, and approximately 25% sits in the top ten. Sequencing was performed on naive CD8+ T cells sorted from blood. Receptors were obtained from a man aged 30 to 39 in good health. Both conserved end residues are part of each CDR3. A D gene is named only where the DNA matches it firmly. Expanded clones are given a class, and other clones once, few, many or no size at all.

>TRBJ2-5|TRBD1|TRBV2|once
TGTGCCAGCCTGACAGGGGACCAAGAGACCCAGTACTTC
CASLTGDQETQYF
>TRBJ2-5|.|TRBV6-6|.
TGTGCCAGCAGTTACCGACAGGGAGGCCAAGAGACCCAGTACTTC
CASSYRQGGQETQYF
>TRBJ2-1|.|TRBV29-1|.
TGCAGCGTACTGGGCCTGGGTGAGCAGTTCTTC
CSVLGLGEQFF
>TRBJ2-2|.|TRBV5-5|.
TGTGCCAGCAGCCCAGAACCCTTCCTGACCGAGCTCAGCACCGGGGAGCTGTTTTTT
CASSPEPFLTELSTGELFF
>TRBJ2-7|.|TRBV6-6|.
TGTGCCAGCAGTTACCTCGGGACAAACTACGAGCAGTACTTC
CASSYLGTNYEQYF
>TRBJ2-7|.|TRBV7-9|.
TGTGCCAGCAGCTCCTCGGGGTACGAGCAGTACTTC
CASSSSGYEQYF
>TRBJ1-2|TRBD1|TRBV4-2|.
TGTGCCAGCAGCTCCCGGGACAGGGTGGACCCTTATAGTGGCTACACCTTC
CASSSRDRVDPYSGYTF
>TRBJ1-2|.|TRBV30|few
TGTGCCTGGTCCCCCAGCTATGGCTACACCTTC
CAWSPSYGYTF
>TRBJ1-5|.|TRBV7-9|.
TGTGCCAGCAGCCTGGGACTTGACAATCAGCCCCAGCATTTT
CASSLGLDNQPQHF
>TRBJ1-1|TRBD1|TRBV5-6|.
TGTGCCAGCAGCTTTGGGACAGGGTCGGTCGTAGCTTTCTTT
CASSFGTGSVVAFF
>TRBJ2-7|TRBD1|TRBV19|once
TGTGCCAGTAGTATCGTCGGGACAGGGGGCTACGAGCAGTACTTC
CASSIVGTGGYEQYF
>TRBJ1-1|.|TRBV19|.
TGTGCCACCCAAACATTCGTGGGGAGCGCAATGAACACTGAAGCTTTCTTT
CATQTFVGSAMNTEAFF
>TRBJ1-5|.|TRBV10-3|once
TGTGCCATCAGTGACGGGGGGCTAGGCAATCAGCCCCAGCATTTT
CAISDGGLGNQPQHF
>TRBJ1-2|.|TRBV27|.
TGTGCCAGCAGTTTATACACAGGGTCTAACTATGGCTACACCTTC
CASSLYTGSNYGYTF
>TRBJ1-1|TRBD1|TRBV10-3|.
TGTGCCATCAGCCCCGACAGGGGGGTCACTGAAGCTTTCTTT
CAISPDRGVTEAFF
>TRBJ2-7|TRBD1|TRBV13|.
TGTGCCAGCAGCGGGACAGGTTCCGACGAGCAGTACTTC
CASSGTGSDEQYF
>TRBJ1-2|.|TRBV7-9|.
TGTGCCAGCAGCAATACAGGTTTGAACAGCTATGGCTACACCTTC
CASSNTGLNSYGYTF
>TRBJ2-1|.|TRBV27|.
TGTGCCAGCAGTAACCGGGACATCAGGGAAGGCGGCTCTTTGGCCTACAATGAGCAGTTCTTC
CASSNRDIREGGSLAYNEQFF
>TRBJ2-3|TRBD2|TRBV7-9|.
TGTGCCAGCAGCCCGACTAGCGGGAGTTTCCCAGATACGCAGTATTTT
CASSPTSGSFPDTQYF
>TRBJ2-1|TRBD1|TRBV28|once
TGTGCCAGCAGCTCCACGAGGCTCGACAGGGGACGGGCCTACAATGAGCAGTTCTTC
CASSSTRLDRGRAYNEQFF
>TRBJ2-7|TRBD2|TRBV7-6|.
TGTGCCAGCAGCTTAGGGGGGGGTCGCGAGCAGTACTTC
CASSLGGGREQYF
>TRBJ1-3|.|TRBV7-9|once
TGTGCCAGCAGCTCCCCGATGTTCTCTGGAAACACCATATATTTT
CASSSPMFSGNTIYF
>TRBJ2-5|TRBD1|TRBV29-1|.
TGCAGCGTTTTGGACAGGATTCGGGCCGGAGAGACCCAGTACTTC
CSVLDRIRAGETQYF
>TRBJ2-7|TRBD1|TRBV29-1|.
TGCAGCGTACAAAGACAGGGCTCCTACGAGCAGTACTTC
CSVQRQGSYEQYF
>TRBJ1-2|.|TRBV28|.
TGTGCCAGCAGTTTACCCCCCCGGACAGCGGTCATTACCTTC
CASSLPPRTAVITF
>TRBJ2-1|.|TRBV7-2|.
TGTGCCAGCAGCTCAGGGATTTTGGTGTACAATGAGCAGTTCTTC
CASSSGILVYNEQFF
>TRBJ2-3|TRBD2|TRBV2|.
TGTGCCAGCAGTGATCTGGTTGGGACTACTAGCACAGATACGCAGTATTTT
CASSDLVGTTSTDTQYF
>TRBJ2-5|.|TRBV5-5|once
TGTGCCAGCAGCTTCTCGGACAGCCAAGAGACCCAGTACTTC
CASSFSDSQETQYF
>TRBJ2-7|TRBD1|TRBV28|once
TGTGCCAGCATGGGACAGGGTGGCTACGAGCAGTACTTC
CASMGQGGYEQYF
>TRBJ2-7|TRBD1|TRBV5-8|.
TGTGCCAGCAAAGCAGGGGGATTGTTCTACGAGCAGTACTTC
CASKAGGLFYEQYF
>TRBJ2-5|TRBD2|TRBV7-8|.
TGTGCCAGCAGCTCGGGACTAGCGGGAGCAGAGACCCAGTACTTC
CASSSGLAGAETQYF
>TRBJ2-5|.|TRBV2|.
TGTGCCAGCAGTGCAGGTGCGGAGATGTTAAAGGAGACCCAGTACTTC
CASSAGAEMLKETQYF
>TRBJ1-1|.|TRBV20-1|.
TGCAGTGCTACTTACACTGAAGCTTTCTTT
CSATYTEAFF
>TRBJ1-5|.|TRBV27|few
TGTGCCAGCAGTTTACGGACCGGCGGAGGCAATCAGCCCCAGCATTTT
CASSLRTGGGNQPQHF
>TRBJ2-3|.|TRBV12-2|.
TGTGCAAGTCGCTTCCTCAGTCGTAGCACAGATACGCAGTATTTT
CASRFLSRSTDTQYF
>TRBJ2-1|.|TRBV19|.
TGTGCCAGTAGGTTGGAGAGCTCCTACAATGAGCAGTTCTTC
CASRLESSYNEQFF
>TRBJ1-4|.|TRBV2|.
TGTGCCAGCAGTGAACGGGGAGGATTGGAAAAACTGTTTTTT
CASSERGGLEKLFF
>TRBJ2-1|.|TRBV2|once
TGTGCCAGCAGGGGGATAAATGAGCAGTTCTTC
CASRGINEQFF
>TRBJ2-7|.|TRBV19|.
TGTGCCAGTAGTGCAGGAGGGACCTACGAGCAGTACTTC
CASSAGGTYEQYF
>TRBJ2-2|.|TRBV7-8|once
TGTGCCAGCAGCTTACTACAGGGCTCCGGGGAGCTGTTTTTT
CASSLLQGSGELFF
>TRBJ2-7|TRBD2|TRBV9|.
TGTGCCAGCAGCGAAACCACTAGCGGGAGCATCTACGAGCAGTACTTC
CASSETTSGSIYEQYF
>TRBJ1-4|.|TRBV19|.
TGTGCCAGTAAGGTGGGGATTGCAACTAATGAAAAACTGTTTTTT
CASKVGIATNEKLFF
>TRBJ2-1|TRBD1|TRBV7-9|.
TGTGCCAGCAGCCCCCGACAGGGGTCCTACAATGAGCAGTTCTTC
CASSPRQGSYNEQFF
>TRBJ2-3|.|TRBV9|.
TGTGCCAGCAGCGAAAGGGGTCCGGACAGCACAGATACGCAGTATTTT
CASSERGPDSTDTQYF
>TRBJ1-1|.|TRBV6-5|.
TGTGCCAGCAGTTACTCAGGGCAGGAGGGTATCACTGAAGCTTTCTTT
CASSYSGQEGITEAFF
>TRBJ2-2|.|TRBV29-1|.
TGCAGCGTTGAGGTCCAGGGATTAGGCACCGGGGAGCTGTTTTTT
CSVEVQGLGTGELFF
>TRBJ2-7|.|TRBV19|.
TGTGCCAGTAGTATCGCTCAGTCCTACGAGCAGTACTTC
CASSIAQSYEQYF
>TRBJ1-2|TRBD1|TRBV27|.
TGTGCCAGCAGTTTGGAAGGGCCCCCCCGGGACAGCTATAACTATGGCTACACCTTC
CASSLEGPPRDSYNYGYTF
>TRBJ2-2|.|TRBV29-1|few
TGCAGCGTTGGGACAACGAGCGGGGAGCTGTTTTTT
CSVGTTSGELFF